A selection of T cell receptor beta chains follows, all from one sample in a study of OX40 agonist ivuxolimab in advanced cancers. Repertoires were generated with immunoSEQ multiplex PCR, while TCRdb's copy carries only in-frame clones and drops some. This table has roughly 70,000 clones, roughly 83% appearing once. This material consisted of CD4+ or CD8+ T cells sorted from blood, taken in a trial of the OX40 agonist ivuxolimab. These receptors were obtained from an adult with an advanced solid tumor such as melanoma, head and neck, liver or kidney cancer. The CDR3 runs from the conserved cysteine through the conserved F or W. D genes are given only for firm matches.

TRBD2 | TRBV7-2 | CASSSSGKSYEQYF
. | TRBV6-5 | CASSYGRGFRYGYTF
. | TRBV18 | CASSIGTPANTGELFF
. | TRBV27 | CASRYGGTQNTEAFF
. | TRBV29-1 | CSVEHQGWYGYTF
. | TRBV6-6 | CASSYSSGALRETQYF
. | TRBV7-8 | CASSLESVSGNTGELFF
. | TRBV2 | CAIVPDSGNTIYF
TRBD1 | TRBV7-7 | CASRKTGGSIGGELFF
TRBD2 | TRBV7-2 | CASSSRGGGYNEQFF
. | TRBV27 | CASSSLPPGDIYGYTF
. | TRBV6-5 | CASRPSGHDYNEQFF
TRBD1 | TRBV6-1 | CASSEVRTGPQPQHF
TRBD2 | TRBV7-8 | CASSSLAGVGYEQYF
. | TRBV5-1 | CASSLGVGGQETQYF
. | TRBV7-3 | CASSPESHFAEAFF
. | TRBV19 | CASTAGTDNPISPQHF
. | TRBV7-2 | CASTPPGNYGYTF
. | TRBV19 | CASSMGVPGNTIYF
TRBD1 | TRBV6-5 | CASRSRQGSPEAFF
. | TRBV29-1 | CSAQGGETHEQYF
. | TRBV6-5 | CASSYTTGSYEQYF
. | TRBV5-6 | CASSFVVSNYGYTF
. | TRBV7-9 | CASSLGWGSGNTIYF
. | TRBV27 | CASSAWGRNTEAFF
TRBD1 | TRBV30 | CAWSKDRPSQYF
. | TRBV19 | CASSIPTARAGHSNQPQHF
TRBD1 | TRBV11-3 | CASSDRGHVGELFF
TRBD2 | TRBV12-5 | CASGGSGRSYNEQFF
TRBD1 | TRBV7-9 | CASSPGTGWYF
TRBD1 | TRBV4-2 | CASSQKRTGESYGYTF
. | TRBV6-1 | CASRIDRDEKLFF
. | TRBV27 | CASSLRKGAQYF
TRBD2 | TRBV9 | CASSPGGGSYEQYF
. | TRBV6-6 | CASSTDARGEKLFF
. | TRBV2 | CASSEGAHSNTEAFF
TRBD1 | TRBV5-4 | CASSGSRTGTYEQYF
. | TRBV2 | CASSRGLRDQPQHF
TRBD1 | TRBV7-9 | CASSSTGTGDQPQHF
TRBD1 | TRBV7-8 | CASSAEDQGVVKNIQYF
. | TRBV6-5 | CASSYSASSGNTIYF
TRBD2 | TRBV4-1 | CASSQAASGSPLGEQYF
. | TRBV6-1 | CASTSWAGAYEQYF
. | TRBV2 | CASSELPEGQPQHF
. | TRBV11-2 | CASSFQPNSYEQYF
. | TRBV2 | CASSRENTEAFF
TRBD1 | TRBV7-9 | CASSSRDSHNEQFF
TRBD2 | TRBV18 | CASSPAAGVQETQYF
TRBD2 | TRBV15 | CATSREVAGGPRDEQFF
. | TRBV7-9 | CASSPGPYNEQFF
. | TRBV2 | CASSSRGGITDTQYF
TRBD1 | TRBV7-2 | CASSYLPGQGSNEQYF
. | TRBV5-5 | CASSLVGTNQPQHF
. | TRBV4-2 | CASSTHGGPTGELFF